In its sample, the clone carrying this TCR beta chain was seen a few times. The data were taken from a study of cytomegalovirus exposure and HLA in healthy donors. About the study: The approximately 130 validation repertoires matched the roughly 630 first-cohort repertoires in platform, a later analysis reported.

TCRdb's table, derived via immunoSEQ multiplex PCR, lists solely in-frame clones and lacks some. This sample has 80,000 to 100,000 clones, with about 90% found just once. The length of the CDR3 is 21 residues. Germline V lookup: CDR1 KGHSH, CDR2 LQKENI. V lost 4 bases to trimming and J lost 3 bases; unmatched junction nucleotides: 23. This rearrangement joins TRBV18 to TRBJ2-2, with 7 bases matching TRBD2. Sequenced sample: PBMCs. This receptor was taken from a man younger than 35 in good health and CMV-seropositive. The CDR3 DNA reads TGTGCCAGCTCACGTTTACTGGTTCCCCCGGAAGCGGGATCGGACACCGGGGAGCTGTTTTTT. It translates to CASSRLLVPPEAGSDTGELFF.